This T cell receptor (beta chain) was captured by sequencing in a study of radiotherapy plus CTLA-4 blockade in lung cancer. Alongside CTLA-4 blockade with ipilimumab, patients with chemo-refractory metastatic non-small-cell lung cancer received focal radiation. Study results and limitations: Following radiotherapy plus ipilimumab, tumor-derived TCR clones expanded in the blood. Early blood T cell clone dynamics reportedly forecast response best, with interferon-beta.

A word on this clone: Its specificity is unknown.

This table comes from immunoSEQ multiplex PCR, and its TCRdb copy is limited to in-frame clones, with some not included. The sample lists about 99,000 clones; approximately 86% were seen once. This TCR derives from a human donor with non-small cell lung cancer that progressed on radiotherapy plus ipilimumab. Sample: peripheral blood, taken from a patient treated with radiotherapy plus ipilimumab.

The CDR3 DNA reads as TGTGCCAGCAGACCAACCGACAGGGACGGCTATGGCTACACCTTC. Its protein is CASRPTDRDGYGYTF. The chain uses TRBV6-1 and TRBJ1-2, with 7 bases lining up with TRBD1. This CDR3 region has 15 residues. Germline V CDR1 and CDR2: MNHNS, SASEGT. V lost 6 bases, J lost 4 bases, and 11 bases stayed unmatched.